The 12 T cell receptor beta chains given below trace back to one sample, sequenced in a study of blood T cell repertoires in COVID-19. Measured with immunoSEQ multiplex PCR; TCRdb has only the in-frame clones, and not every one. This table has roughly 350,000 clones, 70% to 90% appearing once. Input material: peripheral blood. These receptors were obtained from a woman aged 25 to 45 with COVID-19, enrolled during active disease.

This clone was picked up a small number of times. This sequence joins TRBV27 and TRBJ1-2, with 8 bases matching TRBD1. This CDR3 is built from 16 residues. Germline lookup yields CDR1 MNHEY and CDR2 SMNVEV (reference sequence). Trimming at V came to 2 bases and at J to 4 bases, leaving 9 bases not matched to a gene. In nucleotides, the CDR3 is TGTGCCAGCAGTTTAAGGTGGTTGGGGACAGGCTATGGCTACACCTTC. As protein: CASSLRWLGTGYGYTF.

This chain's CDR3 is CASSPRSLAPGGELFF. The CDR3, as DNA: TGTGCCAGCTCACCGAGATCTCTAGCTCCGGGCGGGGAGCTGTTTTTT. This rearrangement joins TRBV18 to TRBJ2-2, with TRBD2 as a possible D gene (5 bases). The germline V and J ends were trimmed by 3 bases and 7 bases, with 18 bases remaining between them. Germline V gene sequence: CDR1 KGHSH, CDR2 LQKENI. The CDR3 consists of 16 residues.

J is TRBJ2-3 and V is TRBV14; the D gene is possibly TRBD2 (6 bases). Germline lookup yields CDR1 SGHDN and CDR2 FVKESK. Trimming took off 4 bases at V and 2 bases at J, with 13 bases between the two ends. CDR3 length equals 15 residues. This CDR3 reads CASSLHSGFTDTQYF. Written as DNA, the CDR3 is TGTGCCAGCAGCCTACATAGCGGCTTCACAGATACGCAGTATTTT.

The genes are TRBV28 and TRBJ1-5; D not resolved. The CDR3 is 13 amino acids. The germline V and J ends were trimmed by 5 bases and 7 bases, with 12 bases remaining between them. Germline loops: CDR1 MDHEN, CDR2 SYDVKM. The CDR3 DNA follows: TGTGCCAGCAGTGTACTAATCGGACAGCCCCAGCATTTT. Translating gives CASSVLIGQPQHF.

The genes are TRBV27 and TRBJ2-1; TRBD1 is a possible D gene (6 bases). The CDR3 runs 15 residues. Per germline, CDR1 MNHEY and CDR2 SMNVEV (reference sequence). The V end was cut by 2 bases, the J end by 3 bases, with 11 bases between. CDR3 in amino acids: CASSLRTDRYNEQFF. DNA for the CDR3: TGTGCCAGCAGTTTAAGGACAGACCGCTACAATGAGCAGTTCTTC.

The chain combines TRBV5-1 with TRBJ1-2; D is uncertain. There are 13 residues in the CDR3. In germline, CDR1 is SGHRS, CDR2 YFSETQ. V shed 9 bases and J shed 0 bases, with 12 bases lying between them. The CDR3 bases are TGCGCCACCTCCCAGGAAGCTAACTATGGCTACACCTTC. This encodes CATSQEANYGYTF.

This chain links TRBV5-6 with TRBJ2-7, with 7 positions matching TRBD2. V was clipped by 0 bases and J by 5 bases; unmatched bases: 5. The CDR3 loop spans 14 amino acids. CDR1 and CDR2 (germline): SGHDT, YYEEEE. CDR3 protein: CASSLGLAVHEQYF. CDR3 DNA sequence: TGTGCCAGCAGCTTGGGACTAGCAGTACACGAGCAGTACTTC.

The chain is built from TRBV7-2 and TRBJ2-5; D is perhaps TRBD1 (6 bases). V was pared by 5 bases and J by 4 bases, with 14 bases between. Germline V gene lookup returns CDR1 SGHTA and CDR2 FQGNSA. The CDR3 length is 14 residues. CDR3 DNA: TGTGCCAGCAGCATTAGGACAGATTCAGAGACCCAGTACTTC. Translation: CASSIRTDSETQYF.

The genes are TRBV7-2 and TRBJ2-5; weak D call: TRBD1 (5 bases). V lost 0 bases and J lost 4, with 9 bases in between. Germline values: CDR1 SGHTA, CDR2 FQGNSA. CDR3 length equals 14 residues. The CDR3 DNA reads as TGTGCCAGCAGCTTAGCCGTTAGGGGAGAGACCCAGTACTTC. Its protein is CASSLAVRGETQYF.

A remark on this clone: This specimen includes other DNA sequences encoding the same CDR3. V gene TRBV5-1 combines with J gene TRBJ2-7; 9 bases align to TRBD2. Per the germline V gene, CDR1 is SGHRS and CDR2 is YFSETQ. This CDR3 has 13 amino acids. With V trimmed by 3 bases and J by 4 bases, 2 bases remained unmatched. CDR3 loop: CASSSGLAYEQYF. In nucleotides, the CDR3 is TGCGCCAGCAGCTCAGGACTAGCGTACGAGCAGTACTTC.

This chain uses TRBV24-1 with TRBJ1-5; maybe TRBD1 (6 bases). Per the germline V gene, CDR1 is KGHDR and CDR2 is SFDVKD. V was shortened by 6 bases and J by 2 bases, with 10 bases between the two germline ends. The CDR3 covers 14 residues. The CDR3 nucleotides read TGTGCCACCAGTTCGGGGGGCCGCAATCAGCCCCAGCATTTT. The encoded protein is CATSSGGRNQPQHF.

The chain couples TRBV2 to TRBJ1-4; tentatively, D is TRBD1 (6 bases). Germline CDR1 SNHLY, CDR2 FYNNEI. With 5 bases removed from V and 4 bases from J, the gap between germline ends came to 14 bases. The length of the CDR3 is 15 residues. CDR3 sequence (DNA): TGTGCCAGCAGTCTTGGGGACAAACGTAATGAAAAACTGTTTTTT. It is translated as CASSLGDKRNEKLFF. Full variable domain (remainder filled in from reference TRBV2 and TRBJ1-4): EPEVTQTPSHQVTQMGQEVILRCVPISNHLYFYWYRQILGQKVEFLVSFYNNEISEKSEIFDDQFSVERPDGSNFTLKIRSTKLEDSAMYFCASSLGDKRNEKLFFGSGTQLSVL.